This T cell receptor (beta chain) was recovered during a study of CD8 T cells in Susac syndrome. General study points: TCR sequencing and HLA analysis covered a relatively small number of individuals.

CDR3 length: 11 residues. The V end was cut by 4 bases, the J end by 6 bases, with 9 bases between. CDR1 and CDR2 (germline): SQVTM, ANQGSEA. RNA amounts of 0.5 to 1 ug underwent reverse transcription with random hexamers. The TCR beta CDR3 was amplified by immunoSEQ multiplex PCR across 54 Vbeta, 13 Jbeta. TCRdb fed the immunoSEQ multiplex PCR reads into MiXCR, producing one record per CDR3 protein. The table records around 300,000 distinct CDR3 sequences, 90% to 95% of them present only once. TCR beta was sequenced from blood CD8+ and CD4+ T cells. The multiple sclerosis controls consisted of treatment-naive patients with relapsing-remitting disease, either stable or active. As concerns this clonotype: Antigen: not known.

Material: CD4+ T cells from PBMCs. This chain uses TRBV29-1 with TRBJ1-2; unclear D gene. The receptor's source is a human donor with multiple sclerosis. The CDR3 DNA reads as TGCAGCGTTGGGATTGAGGATGGCTACACCTTC. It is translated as CSVGIEDGYTF.